Presented here are 32 T cell receptor beta chains from one specimen sequenced in a study of T cell changes during pregnancy in multiple sclerosis. Data came from immunoSEQ multiplex PCR; TCRdb stores just in-frame clones and leaves some out. In the table there are around 60,000 clones, around 90% of which are singletons. The starting material was CD4+ T cells from peripheral blood mononuclear cells, obtained after pregnancy. The source is a female donor in good health, enrolled as a control in a pregnancy study.

This chain joins TRBV9 and TRBJ2-1; 10 bases map to TRBD2. The CDR3 has 15 amino acids. Unmatched junction bases numbered 6, after V lost 0 bases and J lost 9 bases. The germline V gene encodes CDR1 SGDLS and CDR2 YYNGEE. The CDR3, as DNA: TGTGCCAGCAGCGTAGTTGGTAGCGGGGGGAGTGAGCAGTTCTTC. The encoded protein is CASSVVGSGGSEQFF.

The CDR3 loop reads CASSGQGPTDTQYF. CDR3 sequence (DNA): TGCGCCAGCTCGGGACAGGGACCCACAGATACGCAGTATTTT. This chain uses TRBV5-1 with TRBJ2-3; 9 bases match TRBD1. V was pared by 7 bases and J by 2 bases, with 5 bases of the junction left unmatched. CDR1 SGHRS and CDR2 YFSETQ come from the germline V gene. CDR3 length: 14 amino acids.

The chain links TRBV5-1 to TRBJ1-5; D possibly corresponds to TRBD1 (5 bases). The CDR3 spans 15 residues. Germline lookup yields CDR1 SGHRS and CDR2 YFSETQ. V was cut by 0 bases and J by 1 base, with 8 bases left in between. The CDR3 DNA follows: TGCGCCAGCAGCTTGGGGGGGGAGAGCAATCAGCCCCAGCATTTT. Encoded protein: CASSLGGESNQPQHF.

This chain uses TRBV9 with TRBJ1-4; no reliable D call. Trimming shortened V by 4 bases and J by 8 bases, and 6 bases separated the two germline ends. CDR1 is SGDLS and CDR2 is YYNGEE in the germline V gene. The CDR3 has 11 amino acids. In DNA, the CDR3 is TGTGCCAGCAGCCGGGAGGAAAAACTGTTTTTT. Translation gives CASSREEKLFF.

The chain carries TRBV5-8 and TRBJ2-1; 7 bases map to TRBD2. The CDR3 loop spans 15 amino acids. Germline V gives CDR1 SGHTS, CDR2 YDEGEE. Trimming removed 7 bases from V and 0 bases from J; junction bases left unmatched: 7. CDR3 in DNA: TGTGCCAGCTACAAGGAGCGGGGCTCCTACAATGAGCAGTTCTTC. Protein: CASYKERGSYNEQFF.

This clone was observed a handful of times. The rearrangement uses TRBV6-5 and TRBJ1-1, with 7 bases aligning to TRBD1. Losses at the gene ends were 2 bases for V and 0 bases for J; bases not matched to a gene: 6. The germline V gene encodes CDR1 MNHEY and CDR2 SVGAGI. This CDR3 has 16 residues. CDR3 bases: TGTGCCAGCAGTTACGGGCAGGGGGACATGAACACTGAAGCTTTCTTT. This encodes CASSYGQGDMNTEAFF.

The CDR3 DNA reads as TGTGCCAGCTCCCTCGGACAGGGGGCGGATGAAAAACTGTTTTTT. Encoded protein: CASSLGQGADEKLFF. This rearrangement joins TRBV18 to TRBJ1-4, with 11 bases fitting TRBD1. This CDR3 contains 15 residues. Trimming removed 6 bases from V and 6 bases from J; junction bases left unmatched: 6. Germline CDR1 is KGHSH and CDR2 is LQKENI.

The chain recombines TRBV7-8 with TRBJ2-1; 8 positions match TRBD2. Trimming cost V 5 bases and J 8 bases; bases outside gene matches: 20. The CDR3 contains 18 residues. The germline V gene has CDR1 SGHVS and CDR2 FQNEAQ. The CDR3 loop is CASSAEGSGAPRSYEQFF. Here the CDR3 DNA reads TGTGCCAGCAGCGCAGAGGGTAGCGGGGCGCCAAGGTCGTATGAGCAGTTCTTC.

The chain is built from TRBV5-4 and TRBJ1-2; 7 bases fit TRBD1. Trimming at V came to 4 bases and at J to 4 bases, leaving 7 bases not matched to a gene. This CDR3 has 14 residues. Looked up from germline, CDR1 is SGHNT and CDR2 is YYREEE (reference sequence). CDR3 in amino acids: CASSPPTGSYGYTF. CDR3 in DNA: TGTGCCAGCAGCCCCCCGACAGGGAGCTATGGCTACACCTTC.

The V call is TRBV7-2, the J call TRBJ2-3, with 11 nucleotides matching TRBD2. The CDR3 totals 15 residues. Germline CDR1 is SGHTA and CDR2 is FQGNSA. V dropped 3 bases and J dropped 5; count of bases not matched to a gene: 4. CDR3 coding DNA: TGTGCCAGCAGCTTTAGCGGGGGGGTACGAGATACGCAGTATTTT. Protein sequence: CASSFSGGVRDTQYF.

The count of this clone is one. The chain combines TRBV5-6 with TRBJ1-1, with 7 bases lining up with TRBD1. The V segment lost 2 bases and the J segment 8 bases; nucleotides outside the gene matches: 9. CDR3 length: 14 amino acids. From germline, CDR1 is SGHDT and CDR2 YYEEEE. DNA of the CDR3: TGTGCCAGCAGCTTACAGGGGATATCTACCGAAGCTTTCTTT. Translated, it gives CASSLQGISTEAFF.

The chain has TRBV30 and TRBJ1-2; D perhaps matches TRBD1 (5 bases). The CDR3 covers 12 residues. The germline V and J ends were trimmed by 4 bases and 5 bases, with 11 bases remaining between them. Germline V gives CDR1 GTSNPN, CDR2 SVGIG (reference sequence). CDR3 protein: CAWIRAGYGYTF. CDR3 bases: TGTGCCTGGATCCGTGCAGGGTATGGCTACACCTTC.

The chain recombines TRBV5-6 with TRBJ2-2, with a weak D call TRBD1 (5 bases). Germline V lookup: CDR1 SGHDT, CDR2 YYEEEE. The CDR3 loop spans 16 amino acids. Between the trimmed V and J ends, which lost 3 bases and 4 bases, there was a span of 16 bases. The CDR3 region is CASSSPGSGITGELFF. CDR3 DNA: TGTGCCAGCAGCTCACCGGGCTCAGGGATCACCGGGGAGCTGTTTTTT.

This chain uses TRBV12-5 with TRBJ2-3; weak D call: TRBD2 (5 bases). CDR3 length: 13 amino acids. Trimming took off 0 bases at V and 6 bases at J, with 7 bases between the two ends. Per the germline V gene, CDR1 is LGHNT and CDR2 is FRNRAP. CDR3 nucleotides: TGTGCTAGTGGTTTGGTATCGGGGGATACGCAGTATTTT. Its protein is CASGLVSGDTQYF. Full variable domain (outside the CDR3, taken from reference TRBV12-5 and TRBJ2-3): DARVTQTPRHKVTEMGQEVTMRCQPILGHNTVFWYRQTMMQGLELLAYFRNRAPLDDSGMPKDRFSAEMPDATLATLKIQPSEPRDSAVYFCASGLVSGDTQYFGPGTRLTVL.

This chain uses TRBV5-4 with TRBJ1-1; D possibly corresponds to TRBD1 (6 bases). Germline V gives CDR1 SGHNT, CDR2 YYREEE (reference sequence). The CDR3 has 14 residues. The germline V and J ends were trimmed by 5 bases and 0 bases, with 11 bases remaining between them. The CDR3 sequence is CASRGGGLNTEAFF. The CDR3 bases are TGTGCCAGCAGGGGAGGGGGGCTGAACACTGAAGCTTTCTTT.

The chain uses TRBV30 and TRBJ2-2; D unclear. Between the trimmed V and J ends, which lost 4 bases and 4 bases, there was a span of 7 bases. The CDR3 loop spans 12 amino acids. Per the germline V gene, CDR1 is GTSNPN and CDR2 is SVGIG (reference sequence). CDR3 nucleotide sequence: TGTGCCTGGAACCCGGGCACCGGGGAGCTGTTTTTT. Protein: CAWNPGTGELFF.

The chain's CDR3 is CASNTGERSPLHF. In DNA form, the CDR3 reads TGTGCCAGTAACACAGGGGAACGCTCACCCCTCCACTTT. The chain links TRBV19 to TRBJ1-6; 7 nucleotides line up with TRBD1. V dropped 7 bases and J dropped 10; count of bases not matched to a gene: 7. This CDR3 has 13 residues. Germline V lookup: CDR1 LNHDA, CDR2 SQIVND (reference sequence).

The chain is built from TRBV18 and TRBJ1-1; no clear D. Germline CDR1 reads KGHSH; CDR2 reads LQKENI. The ends were cut back, 1 base at V and 7 bases at J, with 13 bases in the middle. The CDR3 extends over 14 amino acids. The CDR3 protein is CASSPQEITLEAFF. Written as DNA, the CDR3 is TGTGCCAGCTCACCACAGGAGATCACTCTTGAAGCTTTCTTT. The variable domain in full, with the rest retrieved from reference TRBV18 and TRBJ1-1, is NAGVMQNPRHLVRRRGQEARLRCSPMKGHSHVYWYRQLPEEGLKFMVYLQKENIIDESGMPKERFSAEFPKEGPSILRIQQVVRGDSAAYFCASSPQEITLEAFFGQGTRLTVV.

The chain carries TRBV7-9 and TRBJ1-1; TRBD1 matches 11 bases. V shed 5 bases, J shed 0 bases, and the junction held 8 bases outside the gene matches. The length of the CDR3 is 17 residues. The germline V gene encodes CDR1 SEHNR and CDR2 FQNEAQ (reference sequence). The CDR3 is CASSQPRDRGMNTEAFF. CDR3 DNA sequence: TGTGCCAGCAGCCAACCCCGGGACAGGGGGATGAACACTGAAGCTTTCTTT.

The chain joins TRBV6-1 to TRBJ2-2; D gene ambiguous. The V and J ends lost 4 bases and 3 bases respectively, with 9 bases between them. CDR1 and CDR2 (germline): MNHNS, SASEGT. The CDR3 runs 14 residues. CDR3 nucleotides: TGTGCCAGCAGTGTCCCCCGGGACACCGGGGAGCTGTTTTTT. Its protein product is CASSVPRDTGELFF.

This rearrangement joins TRBV5-6 to TRBJ1-2; TRBD1 agrees at 9 bases. CDR1 is SGHDT and CDR2 is YYEEEE in the germline V gene. The CDR3 contains 14 residues. V dropped 4 bases and J dropped 8; count of bases not matched to a gene: 9. The CDR3 region is CASSHGQGLGGYTF. The CDR3 DNA follows: TGTGCCAGCAGCCACGGACAGGGGCTGGGAGGCTACACCTTC.

The chain couples TRBV19 to TRBJ1-2, with D possibly TRBD1 on 5 matching bases. CDR3 length: 15 residues. Between the trimmed V and J ends, which lost 2 bases and 1 base, there was a span of 11 bases. CDR1 is LNHDA and CDR2 is SQIVND in the germline V gene (reference sequence). The CDR3 loop is CASSIIEGVNYGYTF. The CDR3 DNA is TGTGCCAGTAGTATAATTGAAGGGGTTAACTATGGCTACACCTTC.

The chain couples TRBV19 to TRBJ1-1; 8 positions agree with TRBD1. Germline values: CDR1 LNHDA, CDR2 SQIVND (reference sequence). The CDR3 spans 14 residues. J gave up 3 bases and V 3 bases, and 3 bases lay outside the gene matches. The CDR3 region is CASSMTGADTEAFF. In DNA, the CDR3 is TGTGCCAGTAGTATGACAGGGGCGGACACTGAAGCTTTCTTT.

The V call is TRBV11-3, the J call TRBJ1-1; D perhaps matches TRBD1 (6 bases). V gave up 5 bases and J gave up 10 bases, with 23 bases separating them. The CDR3 loop spans 15 amino acids. Germline lookup yields CDR1 SGHNT and CDR2 YENEEA. CDR3 nucleotide sequence: TGTGCCAGCAGCCCCCAAACAGGGTTGAGGGCTGGAGCTTTCTTT. This sequence encodes CASSPQTGLRAGAFF.

This chain joins TRBV7-2 and TRBJ2-3; 9 positions match TRBD1. With 2 bases clipped from V and 0 bases from J, the junction kept 6 bases outside the gene matches. The CDR3 totals 17 residues. Germline V lookup: CDR1 SGHTA, CDR2 FQGNSA. This CDR3 reads CASSLLAGTGSTDTQYF. The CDR3 DNA follows: TGTGCCAGCAGCTTACTAGCCGGGACAGGGAGCACAGATACGCAGTATTTT.

The chain couples TRBV18 to TRBJ2-3, with 9 bases that match TRBD1. V shed 2 bases, J shed 3 bases, and the junction held 3 bases outside the gene matches. In germline, CDR1 is KGHSH, CDR2 LQKENI. The CDR3 totals 15 residues. CDR3 region: CASSPGTGITDTQYF. CDR3 in DNA: TGTGCCAGCTCACCAGGGACAGGGATAACAGATACGCAGTATTTT.

The chain recombines TRBV2 with TRBJ2-3, with 7 bases aligning to TRBD1. The CDR3 contains 14 residues. With 4 bases clipped from V and 3 bases from J, the junction kept 4 bases outside the gene matches. Germline V gene sequence: CDR1 SNHLY, CDR2 FYNNEI. The CDR3 region has the DNA TGTGCCAGCAGTGGGGACAGAAATACAGATACGCAGTATTTT. Its translation: CASSGDRNTDTQYF.

This rearrangement joins TRBV7-3 to TRBJ2-3; 7 bases are shared with TRBD2. Germline CDR1 SGHTA, CDR2 FQGTGA. The ends lost 7 bases at V and 6 bases at J; junction bases unmatched: 10. This CDR3 comprises 14 residues. CDR3 sequence: CASKTELTSDTQYF. The CDR3 DNA follows: TGTGCCAGCAAAACAGAGTTGACTAGCGATACGCAGTATTTT.

The gene calls are TRBV7-3 and TRBJ2-5, with TRBD2 identical over 8 bases. This CDR3 comprises 15 residues. Germline loops: CDR1 SGHTA, CDR2 FQGTGA. With 5 bases clipped from V and 5 bases from J, the junction kept 10 bases outside the gene matches. The CDR3 DNA is TGTGCCAGCAGCGAATTAGCGGGGACGAGGGAGACCCAGTACTTC. It encodes CASSELAGTRETQYF.

The chain couples TRBV27 to TRBJ1-2; a possible D gene is TRBD1 (5 bases). Germline CDR1 and CDR2: MNHEY and SMNVEV (reference sequence). This CDR3 region has 13 residues. The V gene lost 6 bases and the J gene lost 6 bases, with 14 bases spanning the gap. The CDR3 protein is CASRTVSSNGYTF. The CDR3 nucleotides read TGTGCCAGCAGGACAGTCTCTTCGAATGGCTACACCTTC.

This sequence joins TRBV7-9 and TRBJ1-2; TRBD1 might be the D (5 bases). There are 13 residues in the CDR3. CDR1 and CDR2 (germline): SEHNR, FQNEAQ (reference sequence). The germline V and J ends were trimmed by 3 bases and 4 bases, with 9 bases remaining between them. CDR3 bases: TGTGCCAGCAGCTTTGGACAAACCTATGGCTACACCTTC. It is translated as CASSFGQTYGYTF.

The chain combines TRBV7-8 with TRBJ1-3; unclear D gene. V was cut by 2 bases and J by 2 bases, with 10 bases left in between. CDR1 and CDR2 from the germline V gene are SGHVS and FQNEAQ. This CDR3 is 15 amino acids long. CDR3 residues: CASSLRGAAGNTIYF. Here the CDR3 DNA reads TGTGCCAGCAGCTTACGGGGTGCGGCTGGAAACACCATATATTTT. The full variable domain, in which reference TRBV7-8 and TRBJ1-3 provide the parts outside the CDR3, is GAGVSQSPRYKVAKRGQDVALRCDPISGHVSLFWYQQALGQGPEFLTYFQNEAQLDKSGLPSDRFFAERPEGSVSTLKIQRTQQEDSAVYLCASSLRGAAGNTIYFGEGSWLTVV.